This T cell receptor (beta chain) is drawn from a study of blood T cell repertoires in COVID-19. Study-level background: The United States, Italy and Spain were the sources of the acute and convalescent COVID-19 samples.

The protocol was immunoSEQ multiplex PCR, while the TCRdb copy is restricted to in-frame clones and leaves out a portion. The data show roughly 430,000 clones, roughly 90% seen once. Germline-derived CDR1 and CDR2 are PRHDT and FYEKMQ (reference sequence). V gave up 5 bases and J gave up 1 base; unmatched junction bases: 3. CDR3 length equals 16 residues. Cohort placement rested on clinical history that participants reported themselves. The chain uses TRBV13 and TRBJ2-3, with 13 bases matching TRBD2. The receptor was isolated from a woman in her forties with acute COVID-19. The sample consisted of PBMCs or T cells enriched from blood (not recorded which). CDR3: CASSQGTSGGTDTQYF. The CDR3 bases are TGTGCCAGCAGCCAGGGGACTAGCGGGGGCACAGATACGCAGTATTTT.